Following are 27 T cell receptor beta chains from one sample sequenced in a study of blood T cell repertoires in COVID-19. Generated by immunoSEQ multiplex PCR, the TCRdb table keeps only in-frame clones and is missing some. The data hold 15,000 to 20,000 clones, with approximately 88% observed a single time. Sequencing input: PBMCs or T cells enriched from blood (not recorded which). The receptors here all came from a woman between 25 and 40 years old who had recovered from COVID-19.

V usage is TRBV5-1 and J usage is TRBJ1-1; the D is unclear. Germline V gives CDR1 SGHRS, CDR2 YFSETQ. The germline V and J ends were trimmed by 6 bases and 1 base, with 4 bases remaining between them. The CDR3 runs to 11 residues. In nucleotides, the CDR3 is TGCGCCAGCACAAAGAACACTGAAGCTTTCTTT. Translated: CASTKNTEAFF.

This chain connects TRBV3-1 (or the pseudogene TRBV3-2) to TRBJ1-5, with a possible D match to TRBD1 (5 bases). Trimming pared 3 bases from V and 2 bases from J, leaving 8 bases between. This CDR3 comprises 14 residues. The V gene's germline CDR1 is LGHDT and CDR2 YNNKEL (reference sequence). The CDR3 is CASSQGEGNQPQHF. The CDR3 DNA reads TGTGCCAGCAGCCAGGGGGAGGGCAATCAGCCCCAGCATTTT.

J is TRBJ1-2 and V is TRBV30, with a tentative D call TRBD1 (5 bases). V was clipped by 0 bases and J by 0 bases, with 5 bases between them. Germline CDR1 reads GTSNPN; CDR2 reads SVGIG (reference sequence). CDR3 length equals 13 residues. CDR3 nucleotides: TGTGCCTGGAGTGTACAGGCTAACTATGGCTACACCTTC. This codes for CAWSVQANYGYTF.

This rearrangement joins TRBV24-1 to TRBJ1-5; tentative D call: TRBD1 (5 bases). This CDR3 has 15 amino acids. Trimming stripped 3 bases from V and 5 bases from J, with 13 bases between. Germline CDR1 KGHDR, CDR2 SFDVKD. The CDR3 here is CATSDPRGWDQPQHF. CDR3 coding DNA: TGTGCCACCAGTGATCCGCGGGGCTGGGATCAGCCCCAGCATTTT.

The gene calls are TRBV10-3 and TRBJ1-5; D is undetermined. Germline V lookup: CDR1 ENHRY, CDR2 SYGVKD. V shed 0 bases and J shed 9 bases, with 15 bases lying between them. The CDR3 has 15 amino acids. The CDR3 DNA reads TGTGCCATCAGTGAGTCATATCCACCCACTTTGCCCCAGCATTTT. It specifies CAISESYPPTLPQHF.

This clone was found a few times. The chain couples TRBV7-2 to TRBJ2-1; TRBD2 matches at 7 bases. Trimming took 1 base from V and 10 from J; bases not matched to a gene: 7. The V gene's germline CDR1 is SGHTA and CDR2 FQGNSA. The CDR3 consists of 14 residues. The DNA of the CDR3 is TGTGCCAGCAGCTTAGGCTTACAAGCGGGAGAGCAGTTCTTC. Its protein is CASSLGLQAGEQFF. The entire variable domain, with the rest obtained from reference TRBV7-2 and TRBJ2-1, is as follows: GAGVSQSPSNKVTEKGKDVELRCDPISGHTALYWYRQSLGQGLEFLIYFQGNSAPDKSGLPSDRFSAERTGGSVSTLTIQRTQQEDSAVYLCASSLGLQAGEQFFGPGTRLTVL.

The CDR3 nucleotides read TGTGCCAGCAGCGAGACAGGGCACAATCAGCCCCAGCATTTT. This codes for CASSETGHNQPQHF. The chain has TRBV7-2 and TRBJ1-5; 7 bases map to TRBD1. This CDR3 spans 14 amino acids. Per germline, CDR1 SGHTA and CDR2 FQGNSA. J lost 3 bases, V lost 5 bases, and 4 bases had no gene match.

The chain couples TRBV7-2 to TRBJ2-1; TRBD2 matches 7 bases. After removal of 0 bases from V and 3 bases from J, the junction contained 2 bases not matched to a gene. Germline V lookup: CDR1 SGHTA, CDR2 FQGNSA. This CDR3 spans 15 amino acids. This CDR3 reads CASSLAAGSYNEQFF. The DNA for the CDR3 is TGTGCCAGCAGCTTAGCAGCGGGGAGCTACAATGAGCAGTTCTTC.

This sequence joins TRBV7-9 and TRBJ1-1, with TRBD1 as a possible D gene (5 bases). Germline V gene data show CDR1 as SEHNR and CDR2 as FQNEAQ (reference sequence). This CDR3 spans 14 amino acids. V lost 1 base and J lost 4, with 10 bases in between. CDR3 amino acids: CASSLEGEGTEAFF. The CDR3 DNA reads as TGTGCCAGCAGCTTAGAAGGGGAGGGCACTGAAGCTTTCTTT.

V usage is TRBV2 and J usage is TRBJ2-1; maybe TRBD1 (8 bases). V gave up 7 bases and J gave up 5 bases, with 15 bases separating them. The length of the CDR3 is 14 residues. Germline-derived CDR1 and CDR2 are SNHLY and FYNNEI. The CDR3 spells CASKPGGQDNEQFF. The CDR3 nucleotides read TGTGCCAGCAAACCGGGGGGACAGGACAATGAGCAGTTCTTC.

This clone was seen more than once but under ten times. The V and J genes are TRBV10-1 and TRBJ2-7; D might be TRBD1 (5 bases). Deletions cut 0 bases from V and 10 bases from J, with 10 bases between. CDR1 and CDR2 from the germline V gene are WNHNN and SYGVQD (reference sequence). The CDR3 runs 12 residues. CDR3 protein: CASSESGVGQYF. In DNA, the CDR3 is TGCGCCAGCAGTGAGTCAGGGGTGGGCCAGTACTTC.

The count of this clone is one. The chain joins TRBV6-6 to TRBJ2-7, with TRBD1 matching over 9 bases. V trimming: 6 bases; J trimming: 3 bases; junction bases outside the gene matches: 9. The CDR3 runs 15 residues. The germline V gene has CDR1 MNHNY and CDR2 SVGAGI (reference sequence). The CDR3 here is CASSSPGQGSYEQYF. DNA for the CDR3: TGTGCCAGCAGCTCGCCGGGACAGGGTAGCTACGAGCAGTACTTC.

V gene TRBV29-1 combines with J gene TRBJ1-2; D may be TRBD1 (6 bases). V was pared by 5 bases and J by 0 bases, with 22 bases between. The CDR3 totals 17 residues. Germline V gene sequence: CDR1 SQVTM, CDR2 ANQGSEA. The CDR3: CSVPSGGANGANYGYTF. The CDR3 coding sequence is TGCAGCGTTCCCTCTGGGGGGGCAAACGGAGCTAACTATGGCTACACCTTC.

This chain links TRBV6-5 with TRBJ1-2; TRBD1 agrees at 11 bases. Trimming cost V 7 bases and J 8 bases; bases outside gene matches: 6. This CDR3 is 13 amino acids long. The germline CDR1 and CDR2 sequences are MNHEY and SVGAGI. In nucleotides, the CDR3 is TGTGCCAGCACCCGGACAGGGGGCTTGGGCTACACCTTC. Its translation is CASTRTGGLGYTF.

The chain links TRBV9 to TRBJ2-3; 10 bases align to TRBD2. Germline trimming cut 7 bases from V and 1 base from J; bases unmatched to any gene: 3. Per the germline V gene, CDR1 is SGDLS and CDR2 is YYNGEE. This CDR3 contains 14 residues. The CDR3 protein is CASASGGGTDTQYF. The CDR3 nucleotides read TGTGCCAGCGCAAGCGGGGGGGGCACAGATACGCAGTATTTT. The full variable domain, with the rest looked up from reference TRBV9 and TRBJ2-3, is DSGVTQTPKHLITATGQRVTLRCSPRSGDLSVYWYQQSLDQGLQFLIQYYNGEERAKGNILERFSAQQFPDLHSELNLSSLELGDSALYFCASASGGGTDTQYFGPGTRLTVL.

The CDR3 sequence is CASGPPTGKETQYF. CDR3 in DNA: TGTGCTAGTGGTCCCCCGACAGGGAAAGAGACCCAGTACTTC. The V and J genes are TRBV12-5 and TRBJ2-5, with TRBD1 identical over 7 bases. V gave up 5 bases and J gave up 3 bases; unmatched junction bases: 6. This CDR3 has 14 amino acids. Germline-derived CDR1 and CDR2 are LGHNT and FRNRAP.

The chain couples TRBV10-2 to TRBJ2-7; 9 bases agree with TRBD1. Per the germline V gene, CDR1 is WSHSY and CDR2 is SAAADI. Germline trimming cut 5 bases from V and 0 bases from J; bases unmatched to any gene: 14. CDR3 length: 18 amino acids. The CDR3, as DNA: TGCGCCAGCAGTCCCGTGGACAGGGGCACCTTAGCCTCCTACGAGCAGTACTTC. Encoded protein: CASSPVDRGTLASYEQYF.

The chain uses TRBV25-1 and TRBJ1-5; D perhaps matches TRBD1 (6 bases). CDR3 length equals 13 residues. The germline CDR1 and CDR2 sequences are MGHDK and SYGVNS. Trimming took 6 bases from V and 6 from J, leaving 12 bases between them. CDR3 amino acids: CASRQGEGQPQHF. The CDR3 DNA reads TGTGCCAGCAGACAGGGTGAGGGTCAGCCCCAGCATTTT. The variable domain in full, with the rest retrieved from reference TRBV25-1 and TRBJ1-5, is EADIYQTPRYLVIGTGKKITLECSQTMGHDKMYWYQQDPGMELHLIHYSYGVNSTEKGDLSSESTVSRIRTEHFPLTLESARPSHTSQYLCASRQGEGQPQHFGDGTRLSIL.

The V call is TRBV3-1 (or the pseudogene TRBV3-2), the J call TRBJ1-1; 9 bases match TRBD1. This CDR3 is 18 amino acids long. The germline CDR1 and CDR2 sequences are LGHDT and YNNKEL (reference sequence). V was pared by 4 bases and J by 1 base, with 13 bases of the junction left unmatched. The DNA for the CDR3 is TGTGCCAGCAGCCCCCGAGGGTACAGGGGGCTTTCGAACACTGAAGCTTTCTTT. Amino acids: CASSPRGYRGLSNTEAFF.

The V and J genes are TRBV19 and TRBJ1-1, with D hard to call. V was trimmed by 8 bases and J by 4 bases, leaving 20 bases between them. The CDR3 is made up of 15 amino acids. The V gene's germline CDR1 is LNHDA and CDR2 SQIVND (reference sequence). CDR3 residues: CASCTQASRTTEAFF. CDR3 coding DNA: TGTGCCAGTTGTACCCAGGCCAGCAGAACCACTGAAGCTTTCTTT.

The chain is built from TRBV5-1 and TRBJ1-1; D possibly corresponds to TRBD1 (6 bases). V was trimmed by 4 bases and J by 1 base, leaving 14 bases between them. Per the germline V gene, CDR1 is SGHRS and CDR2 is YFSETQ. There are 15 residues in the CDR3. As DNA, the CDR3 is TGCGCCAGCAGCAGCTTTCCGGGACAGAACACTGAAGCTTTCTTT. The encoded protein is CASSSFPGQNTEAFF. Based on the CDR3 plus reference TRBV5-1 and TRBJ1-1, the full variable domain is KAGVTQTPRYLIKTRGQQVTLSCSPISGHRSVSWYQQTPGQGLQFLFEYFSETQRNKGNFPGRFSGRQFSNSRSEMNVSTLELGDSALYLCASSSFPGQNTEAFFGQGTRLTVV.

The chain carries TRBV10-1 and TRBJ2-3; 7 bases fit TRBD1. Germline V gene lookup returns CDR1 WNHNN and CDR2 SYGVQD (reference sequence). The CDR3 runs 15 residues. V shed 3 bases and J 2 bases; nucleotides not matched to a gene: 5. CDR3: CASSDPGGVTDTQYF. In DNA form, the CDR3 reads TGCGCCAGCAGTGACCCAGGGGGAGTCACAGATACGCAGTATTTT.

This rearrangement joins TRBV30 to TRBJ2-7; possible D gene TRBD2, 7 bases. Germline loops: CDR1 GTSNPN, CDR2 SVGIG (reference sequence). The length of the CDR3 is 13 residues. Deletions cut 0 bases from V and 5 bases from J, with 11 bases between. The CDR3 nucleotides are TGTGCCTGGAGTGTTGGGGGGGCCGACGAGCAGTACTTC. Its translation is CAWSVGGADEQYF.

The chain uses TRBV18 and TRBJ1-2; weak D call: TRBD1 (5 bases). V was pared by 3 bases and J by 3 bases, with 17 bases between. Looked up from germline, CDR1 is KGHSH and CDR2 is LQKENI. This CDR3 spans 16 amino acids. The CDR3 region is CASSPDQGAMDYGYTF. The DNA for the CDR3 is TGTGCCAGCTCACCCGACCAAGGGGCTATGGACTATGGCTACACCTTC.

This chain joins TRBV5-6 and TRBJ1-2, with D possibly being TRBD1 (6 bases). The CDR3 consists of 15 residues. Per the germline V gene, CDR1 is SGHDT and CDR2 is YYEEEE. V was trimmed by 1 base and J by 8 bases, leaving 18 bases between them. In DNA, the CDR3 is TGTGCCAGCAGCTTGAGGGGACATGAACTGGGCGGCTACACCTTC. It encodes CASSLRGHELGGYTF.

The rearrangement joins TRBV7-2 to TRBJ1-3; D might be TRBD1 (6 bases). The CDR3 is made up of 14 amino acids. The ends were cut back, 3 bases at V and 4 bases at J, with 10 bases in the middle. CDR1 and CDR2 (germline): SGHTA, FQGNSA. DNA for the CDR3: TGTGCCAGCAGCTTTAGCCAGGGGGGAAACACCATATATTTT. Its translation is CASSFSQGGNTIYF.

The J gene is TRBJ1-1, the V gene TRBV6-5, with 8 bases aligning to TRBD1. With 6 bases clipped from V and 1 base from J, the junction kept 7 bases outside the gene matches. Germline lookup yields CDR1 MNHEY and CDR2 SVGAGI. CDR3 length: 15 residues. As DNA, the CDR3 is TGTGCCAGCAGCGTGTGGACAGGGACGAACACTGAAGCTTTCTTT. As protein: CASSVWTGTNTEAFF.